These T cell receptor beta chains were read from a single sample in a study of STAT5B mutations in CD4+ large granular lymphocyte leukemia. Libraries were prepared by immunoSEQ multiplex PCR; TCRdb keeps only in-frame clonotypes and omits some of them. Of some 45,000 clones listed, approximately 83% were seen once; the top ten hold about 2.8%. Material for sequencing was CD4+ T cells from blood buffy coats. The source is a human donor in good health. Both conserved end residues are part of each CDR3. The D gene is left open where the match is weak. Clone size is not always given. Where it is, it says once, few, many or a class for expanded clones.

j_call | v_call | clone_size | d_call | cdr3_aa | cdr3_nt
TRBJ1-1 | TRBV6-6 | NA | NA | CASSTTGNTEAFF | TGTGCCAGCAGTACCACAGGGAACACTGAAGCTTTCTTT
TRBJ1-1 | TRBV5-6 | few | NA | CASSLGGGRAFF | TGTGCCAGCAGCTTGGGTGGGGGTAGGGCTTTCTTT
TRBJ2-7 | TRBV7-9 | few | TRBD2 | CASSLVRGTTGFYEQYF | TGTGCCAGCAGCTTAGTTCGCGGGACTACGGGATTCTACGAGCAGTACTTC
TRBJ2-1 | TRBV5-1 | NA | NA | CASSSLGRQGWGEQFF | TGCGCCAGCAGCAGCTTGGGCAGGCAGGGATGGGGTGAGCAGTTCTTC
TRBJ2-7 | TRBV7-9 | once | NA | CASSLSGSVHEQYF | TGTGCCAGCAGCTTGTCCGGGAGTGTACACGAGCAGTACTTC
TRBJ1-2 | TRBV6-6 | NA | NA | CASSYGGYGYTF | TGTGCCAGCAGTTACGGGGGCTATGGCTACACCTTC
TRBJ2-3 | TRBV6-4 | NA | NA | CASSDTRGKPTDTQYF | TGTGCCAGCAGTGACACGAGGGGAAAGCCCACAGATACGCAGTATTTT
TRBJ2-7 | TRBV20-1 | NA | NA | CSATRGYEQYF | TGCAGTGCTACCAGGGGCTACGAGCAGTACTTC
TRBJ2-3 | TRBV7-2 | NA | NA | CASSSRSETDTQYF | TGTGCCAGCAGCTCCCGGTCTGAAACAGATACGCAGTATTTT
TRBJ2-1 | TRBV7-2 | NA | TRBD2 | CASSLFPRTSGSTYNEQFF | TGTGCCAGCAGCCTATTCCCTCGGACTAGCGGGAGTACCTACAATGAGCAGTTCTTC
TRBJ2-2 | TRBV5-5 | NA | NA | CASSSDRLNTGELFF | TGTGCCAGCAGCTCCGACAGACTTAACACCGGGGAGCTGTTTTTT
TRBJ1-1 | TRBV27 | NA | TRBD1 | CASSLSRPSGTGATEAFF | TGTGCCAGCAGTTTAAGTCGACCATCAGGGACAGGGGCCACTGAAGCTTTCTTT
TRBJ1-2 | TRBV11-1 | NA | NA | CASSREKGYGYTF | TGTGCCTCATCCAGGGAAAAGGGCTATGGCTACACCTTC
TRBJ2-2 | TRBV5-1 | NA | NA | CASSGDHRKGTGELFF | TGCGCCAGCAGCGGTGATCATCGTAAGGGCACCGGGGAGCTGTTTTTT
TRBJ2-3 | TRBV5-8 | NA | TRBD2 | CASSGGTSGSDTQYF | TGTGCCAGCAGCGGCGGGACTAGCGGGTCAGATACGCAGTATTTT
TRBJ2-1 | TRBV14 | NA | TRBD2 | CASSQLAGDPYNEQFF | TGTGCCAGCAGCCAGCTAGCGGGAGATCCTTACAATGAGCAGTTCTTC
TRBJ2-2 | TRBV29-1 | NA | NA | CSVGDTGELFF | TGCAGCGTTGGTGACACCGGGGAGCTGTTTTTT
TRBJ1-2 | TRBV7-9 | few | NA | CASSLGVSGHYGYTF | TGTGCCAGCAGCTTAGGTGTCAGCGGGCACTATGGCTACACCTTC
TRBJ2-7 | TRBV6-6 | NA | NA | CASSYSDKAYEQYF | TGTGCCAGCAGTTACTCTGATAAGGCCTACGAGCAGTACTTC
TRBJ2-2 | TRBV19 | once | TRBD2 | CASSTGREVNTGELFF | TGTGCCAGTAGTACCGGACGGGAGGTGAACACCGGGGAGCTGTTTTTT
TRBJ1-1 | TRBV7-2 | few | NA | CASRGNTEAFF | TGTGCCTCCCGGGGTAACACTGAAGCTTTCTTT
TRBJ1-1 | TRBV6-6 | NA | NA | CASRTGGVTEAFF | TGTGCCAGCAGAACAGGCGGTGTGACTGAAGCTTTCTTT
TRBJ2-3 | TRBV7-2 | NA | NA | CASSLVRASTDTQYF | TGTGCCAGCAGCTTAGTCCGAGCTAGCACAGATACGCAGTATTTT
TRBJ2-7 | TRBV7-8 | NA | NA | CASSPKDEQYF | TGTGCCAGCAGCCCAAAGGACGAGCAGTACTTC
TRBJ2-7 | TRBV28 | NA | NA | CASSLPGLLLYEQYF | TGTGCCAGCAGTTTACCGGGACTCCTCCTCTACGAGCAGTACTTC
TRBJ2-5 | TRBV5-1 | once | NA | CASSLAPREETQYF | TGCGCCAGCAGCTTGGCCCCGAGGGAAGAGACCCAGTACTTC
TRBJ1-5 | TRBV6-1 | once | TRBD1 | CASSEAGQGFFQPQHF | TGTGCCAGCAGTGAAGCTGGACAGGGCTTCTTTCAGCCCCAGCATTTT
TRBJ2-1 | TRBV7-7 | NA | TRBD2 | CASSLGLAAYNEQFF | TGTGCCAGCAGCTTAGGACTAGCGGCCTACAATGAGCAGTTCTTC
TRBJ2-1 | TRBV28 | NA | TRBD2 | CASSLREAGHEQFF | TGTGCCAGCAGTTTGCGGGAGGCCGGGCATGAGCAGTTCTTC
TRBJ2-7 | TRBV7-2 | NA | NA | CASSFSSLGAYEQYF | TGTGCCAGCAGCTTCTCTAGCTTGGGAGCCTACGAGCAGTACTTC
TRBJ2-2 | TRBV5-1 | NA | NA | CASSALASTGELFF | TGCGCCAGCAGCGCACTAGCAAGCACCGGGGAGCTGTTTTTT
TRBJ1-1 | TRBV5-1 | NA | NA | CASSPGEENTEAFF | TGCGCCAGCAGTCCGGGGGAGGAGAACACTGAAGCTTTCTTT
TRBJ1-2 | TRBV5-6 | NA | NA | CASSFLGKGGYTF | TGTGCCAGCAGCTTCCTTGGGAAGGGAGGCTACACCTTC
TRBJ2-4 | TRBV5-1 | NA | NA | CASSLTLRTQGGIQYF | TGCGCCAGCAGCTTGACCCTAAGGACACAGGGGGGGATTCAGTACTTC
TRBJ1-1 | TRBV21-1 | few | NA | CASSKVLRNTEAFF | TGTGCCAGCAGCAAAGTGTTGCGGAACACTGAAGCTTTCTTT
TRBJ1-1 | TRBV5-1 | NA | NA | CASSPRAGYEDTEAFF | TGCGCCAGCAGCCCCCGAGCGGGGTACGAGGACACTGAAGCTTTCTTT
TRBJ2-1 | TRBV30 | NA | NA | CAWALGEYNEQFF | TGTGCCTGGGCGCTCGGGGAATACAATGAGCAGTTCTTC
TRBJ1-3 | TRBV6-5 | NA | NA | CASSYLSGNTIYF | TGTGCCAGCAGTTACCTTTCTGGAAACACCATATATTTT
TRBJ1-6 | TRBV7-4 | NA | NA | CASSLGSTRHF | TGTGCCAGCAGCTTAGGGTCCACGCGTCACTTT
TRBJ1-1 | TRBV30 | few | NA | CAWAENTEAFF | TGTGCCTGGGCGGAGAACACTGAAGCTTTCTTT
TRBJ2-7 | TRBV10-2 | NA | NA | CASLEAQTYEQYF | TGCGCCAGCCTCGAAGCCCAAACCTACGAGCAGTACTTC
TRBJ2-1 | TRBV7-9 | NA | NA | CASSSRRQAPGNEQFF | TGTGCCAGCAGCTCCAGAAGACAGGCCCCTGGCAATGAGCAGTTCTTC
TRBJ1-1 | TRBV29-1 | NA | NA | CSGDPRDTEAFF | TGCAGCGGCGACCCGAGGGACACTGAAGCTTTCTTT
TRBJ2-7 | TRBV6-1 | NA | NA | CATLPGRGAYEQYF | TGTGCCACCCTCCCCGGCAGGGGGGCCTACGAGCAGTACTTC
TRBJ1-1 | TRBV29-1 | NA | NA | CSVGKGINTEAFF | TGCAGCGTTGGAAAAGGGATAAACACTGAAGCTTTCTTT
TRBJ1-1 | TRBV7-8 | NA | NA | CASSLRDRMNTEAFF | TGTGCCAGCAGCCTAAGGGACCGAATGAACACTGAAGCTTTCTTT
TRBJ1-2 | TRBV29-1 | NA | NA | CSAGHQANYGYTF | TGCAGCGCTGGACACCAAGCTAACTATGGCTACACCTTC
TRBJ1-5 | TRBV18 | once | NA | CASSSLSGVEAKNQPQHF | TGTGCCAGCTCATCCTTGTCGGGGGTCGAGGCAAAGAATCAGCCCCAGCATTTT
TRBJ2-1 | TRBV2 | NA | TRBD2 | CASRAHLAENEQFF | TGTGCCAGCAGGGCTCATCTAGCGGAAAATGAGCAGTTCTTC
TRBJ1-3 | TRBV7-2 | NA | NA | CASSLQGNRAGNTIYF | TGTGCCAGCAGCTTGCAGGGGAACAGGGCTGGAAACACCATATATTTT